The 2 T cell receptor beta chains given below trace back to one sample, sequenced in a study of CD8+CD57+ T cells in acquired aplastic anemia. The study profiled TCR beta VDJ and CDR3 using genomic DNA as template. TCRdb used MiXCR to reprocess the reads, holding one entry per CDR3 protein. In the table there are about 190,000 distinct CDR3 sequences, 54% of which are singletons. Sequencing used sorted CD4+, CD8+, or CD8+CD57+ T cells (not recorded which) from PBMCs. Source of these receptors: a human donor in good health, serving as a control.

The rearrangement uses TRBV24-1 and TRBJ1-5; D is ambiguous. Germline V lookup: CDR1 KGHDR, CDR2 SFDVKD. The CDR3 spans 13 residues. The germline V and J ends were trimmed by 6 bases and 7 bases, with 12 bases remaining between them. CDR3 region: CATSPPPAQPQHF. In DNA, the CDR3 is TGTGCCACCAGTCCCCCCCCGGCGCAGCCCCAGCATTTT.

In this sample, this clonotype turned up many times. The CDR3 DNA follows: TGTGCCAGTAGTATTGGGGGAGATACGCAGTATTTT. This sequence encodes CASSIGGDTQYF. The chain is built from TRBV19 and TRBJ2-3, with D possibly being TRBD1 or TRBD2 (5 bases each). V lost 3 bases to trimming and J lost 5 bases, with 6 bases between them. In germline, CDR1 is LNHDA, CDR2 SQIVND (reference sequence). The CDR3 sequence is 12 residues long. Based on the CDR3 plus reference TRBV19 and TRBJ2-3, the full variable domain is DGGITQSPKYLFRKEGQNVTLSCEQNLNHDAMYWYRQDPGQGLRLIYYSQIVNDFQKGDIAEGYSVSREKKESFPLTVTSAQKNPTAFYLCASSIGGDTQYFGPGTRLTVL.